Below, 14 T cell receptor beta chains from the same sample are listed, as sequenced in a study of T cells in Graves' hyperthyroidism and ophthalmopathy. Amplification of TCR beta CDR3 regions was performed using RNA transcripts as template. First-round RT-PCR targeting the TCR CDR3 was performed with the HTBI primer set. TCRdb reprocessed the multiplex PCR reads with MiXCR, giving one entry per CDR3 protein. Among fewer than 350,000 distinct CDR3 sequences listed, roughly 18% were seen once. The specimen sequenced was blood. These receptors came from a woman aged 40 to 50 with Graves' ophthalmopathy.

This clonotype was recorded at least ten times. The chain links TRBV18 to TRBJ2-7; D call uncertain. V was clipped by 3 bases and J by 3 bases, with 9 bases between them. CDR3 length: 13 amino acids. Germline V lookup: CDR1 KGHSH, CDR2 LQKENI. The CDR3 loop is CASSPRRYYEQYF. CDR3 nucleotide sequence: TGTGCCAGCTCACCGAGGCGCTACTACGAGCAGTACTTC.

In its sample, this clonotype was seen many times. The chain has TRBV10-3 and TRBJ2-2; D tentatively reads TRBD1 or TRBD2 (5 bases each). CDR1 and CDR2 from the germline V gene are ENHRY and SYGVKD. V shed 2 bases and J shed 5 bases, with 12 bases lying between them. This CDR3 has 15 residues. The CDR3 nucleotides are TGTGCCATCAGTGAGAACGGGGCCGGGACCGGGGAGCTGTTTTTT. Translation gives CAISENGAGTGELFF.

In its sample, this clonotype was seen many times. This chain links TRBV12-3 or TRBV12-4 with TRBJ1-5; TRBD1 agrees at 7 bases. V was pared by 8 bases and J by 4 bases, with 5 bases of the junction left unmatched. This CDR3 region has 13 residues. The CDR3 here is CASGDSFNQPQHF. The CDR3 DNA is TGTGCCAGCGGGGACAGCTTTAATCAGCCCCAGCATTTT.

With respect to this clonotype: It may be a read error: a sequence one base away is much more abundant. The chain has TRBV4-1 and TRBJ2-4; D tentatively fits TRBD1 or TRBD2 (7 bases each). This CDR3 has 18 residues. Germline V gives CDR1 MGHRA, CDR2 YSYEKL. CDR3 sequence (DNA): TGCGCCAGCAGCCAACGGGGAGGGGGCTCTTTAGCCAAAAACATTCAGTGCTTC. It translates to CASSQRGGGSLAKNIQCF.

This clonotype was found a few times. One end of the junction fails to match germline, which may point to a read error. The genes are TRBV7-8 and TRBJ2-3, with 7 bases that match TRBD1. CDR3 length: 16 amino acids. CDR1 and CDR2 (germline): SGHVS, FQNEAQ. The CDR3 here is CASSPPTGSSRDTQYF. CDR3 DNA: TGTGCCAGCAGCCCCCCGACAGGGTCTAGCAGAGATACGCAGTATTTT.

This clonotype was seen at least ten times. CDR3 sequence: CASSYSGGRDLFGANVLTF. The CDR3 coding sequence is TGTGCCAGCAGTTACTCCGGCGGGAGAGACCTTTTTGGGGCCAACGTCCTGACTTTC. This chain uses TRBV6-2 or TRBV6-3 with TRBJ2-6; 7 bases are a match to TRBD2. The CDR3 length is 19 residues. Germline V lookup: CDR1 MNHEY, CDR2 SVGEGT. The V gene end was trimmed by 0 bases and the J gene end by 3 bases; junction bases not matched to a gene: 11.

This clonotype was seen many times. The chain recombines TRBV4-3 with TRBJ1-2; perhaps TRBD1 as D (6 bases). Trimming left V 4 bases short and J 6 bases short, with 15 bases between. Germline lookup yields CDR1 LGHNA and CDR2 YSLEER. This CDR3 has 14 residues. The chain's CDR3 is CASSRQGHVNGYTF. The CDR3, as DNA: TGCGCCAGCAGCCGCCAGGGGCACGTTAATGGCTACACCTTC.

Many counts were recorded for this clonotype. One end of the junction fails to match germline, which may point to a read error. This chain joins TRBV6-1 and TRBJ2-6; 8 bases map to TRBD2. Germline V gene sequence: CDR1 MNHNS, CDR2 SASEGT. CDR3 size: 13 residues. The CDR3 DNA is TGCGGCAGCGGGGGTCCTGGGGCCAACGTCCTGACTTTC. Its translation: CGSGGPGANVLTF.

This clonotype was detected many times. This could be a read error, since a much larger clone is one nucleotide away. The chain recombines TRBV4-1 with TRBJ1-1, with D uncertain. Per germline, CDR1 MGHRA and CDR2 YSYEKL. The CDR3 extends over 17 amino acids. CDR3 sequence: CASNQETLGRTNTEAFF. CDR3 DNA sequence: TGCGCCAGCAACCAAGAAACCCTAGGGCGGACGAACACTGAAGCTTTCTTT.

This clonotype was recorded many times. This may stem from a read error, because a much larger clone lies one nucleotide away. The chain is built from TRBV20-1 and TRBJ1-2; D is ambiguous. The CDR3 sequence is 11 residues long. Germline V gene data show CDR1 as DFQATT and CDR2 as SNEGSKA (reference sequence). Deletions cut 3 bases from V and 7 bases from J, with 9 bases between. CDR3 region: CSASVQCGYTF. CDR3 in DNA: TGCAGTGCTAGCGTGCAGTGTGGCTACACCTTC.

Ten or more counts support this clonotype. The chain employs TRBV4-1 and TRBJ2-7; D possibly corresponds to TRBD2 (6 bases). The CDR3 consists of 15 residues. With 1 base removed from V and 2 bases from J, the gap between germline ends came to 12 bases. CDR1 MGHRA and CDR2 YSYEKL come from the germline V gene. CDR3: CASSQAKRAAYEQYF. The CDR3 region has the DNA TGCGCCAGCAGCCAAGCAAAGCGGGCCGCCTACGAGCAGTACTTC.

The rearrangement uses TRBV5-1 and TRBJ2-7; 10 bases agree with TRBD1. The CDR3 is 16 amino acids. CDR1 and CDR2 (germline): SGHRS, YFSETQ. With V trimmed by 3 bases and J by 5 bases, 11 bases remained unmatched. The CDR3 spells CASSSTMRDRGHEQYF. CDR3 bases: TGCGCCAGCAGCTCGACAATGCGGGACAGGGGTCACGAGCAGTACTTC.

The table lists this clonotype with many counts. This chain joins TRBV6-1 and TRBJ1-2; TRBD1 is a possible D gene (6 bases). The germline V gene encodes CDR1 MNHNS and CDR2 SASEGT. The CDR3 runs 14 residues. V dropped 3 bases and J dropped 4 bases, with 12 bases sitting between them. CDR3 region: CASSEPGTSYGYTF. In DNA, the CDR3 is TGTGCCAGCAGTGAGCCCGGGACAAGCTATGGCTACACCTTC.

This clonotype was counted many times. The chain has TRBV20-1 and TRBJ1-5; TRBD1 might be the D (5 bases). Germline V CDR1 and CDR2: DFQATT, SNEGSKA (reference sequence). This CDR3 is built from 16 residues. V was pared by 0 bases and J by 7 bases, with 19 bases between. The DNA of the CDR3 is TGCAGTGCTAGAGATCCTATGGGCGGGGGGAGCCAGCCCCAGCATTTT. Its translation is CSARDPMGGGSQPQHF.